This T cell receptor (beta chain) was captured by sequencing in a study of cytomegalovirus exposure and HLA in healthy donors. About the research overall: Among a few hundred genotyped donors, roughly 81% fell in the Caucasian-associated ancestry cluster.

Notes on the study in general: Analyzed later, association rates of TCRs varied across HLA loci, with DRB1 most and HLA-C fewest. Likely technical artifact: a cluster of highly shared sequence variants. One later analysis reportedly identified an Asian-associated ancestry cluster that showed fewer N-insertions than the approximately 700-donor mean.

Researchers ran the PCR with 60 Vbeta and 13 Jbeta primers. The data were produced by immunoSEQ multiplex PCR, yet TCRdb's version contains in-frame clones alone and is incomplete. This repertoire shows approximately 160,000 clones, approximately 84% found once; its top ten account for about 0.39%. The trim removed 4 bases at V and 3 bases at J, leaving 9 bases unmatched. From germline, CDR1 is MDHEN and CDR2 SYDVKM. CDR3 length: 16 residues. Regarding this clone: Its specificity is not known.

This TCR was recovered from a boy aged 2 to 10 in good health and CMV-seronegative. Sequencing was done on a sample of PBMCs. The J gene is TRBJ1-5, the V gene TRBV28, with 7 positions matching TRBD1. In nucleotides, the CDR3 is TGTGCCAGCAGTTCCCCTCGACAGGGAGACAATCAGCCCCAGCATTTT. Protein: CASSSPRQGDNQPQHF.